A single sample gave rise to the 27 T cell receptor beta chains below, sequenced in a study of blood T cell repertoires in COVID-19. The protocol was immunoSEQ multiplex PCR, while the TCRdb copy is restricted to in-frame clones and leaves out a portion. The sample carries over 50,000 clones, over 75% recorded once. The sequencing sample was made of peripheral blood. These receptors all come from a human donor in a cohort sampled during active COVID-19.

The chain employs TRBV5-1 and TRBJ2-2; maybe TRBD2 (6 bases). V was pared by 5 bases and J by 5 bases, with 22 bases between. CDR1 and CDR2 from the germline V gene are SGHRS and YFSETQ. The CDR3 is 17 residues long. The CDR3 DNA sequence: TGCGCCAGCAGTTTTAACACCGGGACTGGGGCGACCGGGGAGCTGTTTTTT. It yields the protein CASSFNTGTGATGELFF. Looking up the rest from reference TRBV5-1 and TRBJ2-2 gives the full variable domain: KAGVTQTPRYLIKTRGQQVTLSCSPISGHRSVSWYQQTPGQGLQFLFEYFSETQRNKGNFPGRFSGRQFSNSRSEMNVSTLELGDSALYLCASSFNTGTGATGELFFGEGSRLTVL.

The rearrangement links TRBV5-1 to TRBJ2-1; possible D gene TRBD1, 6 bases. The CDR3 extends over 15 amino acids. Per germline, CDR1 SGHRS and CDR2 YFSETQ. The V gene lost 1 base and the J gene lost 4 bases, with 12 bases spanning the gap. CDR3 DNA sequence: TGCGCCAGCAGCTTGATCGGGACACAATACAATGAGCAGTTCTTC. Its protein product is CASSLIGTQYNEQFF.

The chain has TRBV10-3 and TRBJ2-1; TRBD1 matches 7 bases. The CDR3 loop spans 16 amino acids. Germline CDR1 and CDR2: ENHRY and SYGVKD. The junction had 11 bases not matched to a gene; V was cut back by 6 bases and J by 3 bases. The CDR3: CAISAGDRVLYNEQFF. CDR3 coding DNA: TGTGCCATCAGCGCCGGCGACAGGGTCCTCTACAATGAGCAGTTCTTC.

The V and J genes are TRBV7-8 and TRBJ2-7, with 13 nucleotides matching TRBD2. V lost 10 bases, J lost 1 base, and 7 bases stayed unmatched. Germline loops: CDR1 SGHVS, CDR2 FQNEAQ. This CDR3 has 15 residues. CDR3 loop: CATLGTSGISYEQYF. CDR3 coding DNA: TGTGCCACCCTTGGGACTAGCGGGATATCCTACGAGCAGTACTTC.

The chain employs TRBV7-3 and TRBJ2-1, with 8 bases identical to TRBD1. V trimming: 5 bases; J trimming: 2 bases; junction bases outside the gene matches: 5. The CDR3 totals 15 residues. Per the germline V gene, CDR1 is SGHTA and CDR2 is FQGTGA. The CDR3 here is CASSLDRGTYNEQFF. Written as DNA, the CDR3 is TGTGCCAGCAGCCTCGACAGGGGAACCTACAATGAGCAGTTCTTC.

The CDR3 sequence: CASSANTLAGLAGELFF. CDR3 sequence (DNA): TGTGCCAGCAGCGCCAATACACTAGCGGGTCTGGCCGGGGAGCTGTTTTTT. V gene TRBV5-4 combines with J gene TRBJ2-2; the match to TRBD2 covers 9 bases. The CDR3 consists of 17 residues. Germline V gene lookup returns CDR1 SGHNT and CDR2 YYREEE (reference sequence). V lost 4 bases and J lost 6; bases outside the gene matches: 13.

This chain uses TRBV18 with TRBJ2-5; 15 bases are a match to TRBD2. Germline trimming cut 3 bases from V and 4 bases from J; bases unmatched to any gene: 3. Germline CDR1 is KGHSH and CDR2 is LQKENI. The CDR3 sequence is 16 residues long. CDR3 sequence: CASSPGLAGGRETQYF. In DNA form, the CDR3 reads TGTGCCAGCTCACCGGGACTAGCGGGAGGAAGAGAGACCCAGTACTTC. Complete variable domain (other parts from reference TRBV18 and TRBJ2-5): NAGVMQNPRHLVRRRGQEARLRCSPMKGHSHVYWYRQLPEEGLKFMVYLQKENIIDESGMPKERFSAEFPKEGPSILRIQQVVRGDSAAYFCASSPGLAGGRETQYFGPGTRLLVL.

The chain couples TRBV28 to TRBJ2-3; D perhaps matches TRBD2 (5 bases). Germline-derived CDR1 and CDR2 are MDHEN and SYDVKM. The length of the CDR3 is 14 residues. The ends were cut back, 5 bases at V and 5 bases at J, with 14 bases in the middle. CDR3 protein: CASSILVREDTQYF. DNA of the CDR3: TGTGCCAGCAGTATACTAGTAAGGGAAGATACGCAGTATTTT.

The V and J genes are TRBV19 and TRBJ1-5; the D gene is possibly TRBD1 (5 bases). There are 15 residues in the CDR3. Germline V CDR1 and CDR2: LNHDA, SQIVND (reference sequence). Deletions cut 1 base from V and 5 bases from J, with 12 bases between. In nucleotides, the CDR3 is TGTGCCAGTAGTATAGCGAACAGGCGAGATCAGCCCCAGCATTTT. Its translation: CASSIANRRDQPQHF.

This clone was found once. The rearrangement uses TRBV6-5 and TRBJ2-5, with 9 bases aligning to TRBD1. Germline V gene sequence: CDR1 MNHEY, CDR2 SVGAGI. Germline trimming cut 6 bases from V and 5 bases from J; bases unmatched to any gene: 4. CDR3 length: 13 residues. CDR3 sequence: CASRTGGLETQYF. The CDR3 DNA is TGTGCCAGCAGGACAGGGGGTCTGGAGACCCAGTACTTC.

V usage is TRBV30 and J usage is TRBJ2-7; 9 nucleotides match TRBD1. CDR3 length: 14 residues. V was pared by 4 bases and J by 2 bases, with 6 bases of the junction left unmatched. Germline loops: CDR1 GTSNPN, CDR2 SVGIG (reference sequence). The CDR3 here is CAWKATGGTYEQYF. The CDR3 nucleotides read TGTGCCTGGAAGGCGACAGGGGGTACCTACGAGCAGTACTTC.

The chain has TRBV28 and TRBJ1-6, with D perhaps TRBD1 (6 bases). In germline, CDR1 is MDHEN, CDR2 SYDVKM. The CDR3 is made up of 14 amino acids. Between the trimmed V and J ends, which lost 5 bases and 7 bases, there was a span of 12 bases. DNA for the CDR3: TGTGCCAGCAGTCCCGGGGGGGCCAATTCACCCCTCCACTTT. This encodes CASSPGGANSPLHF.

The chain joins TRBV6-4 to TRBJ2-3; no reliable D call. V gave up 3 bases and J gave up 5 bases, with 12 bases separating them. The germline V gene has CDR1 MRHNA and CDR2 SNTAGT. This CDR3 is 14 amino acids long. Written as DNA, the CDR3 is TGTGCCAGCAGTGAGAGTTACGGTGGAGATACGCAGTATTTT. Encoded protein: CASSESYGGDTQYF.

The V gene is TRBV5-1, the J gene TRBJ2-3, with 10 bases matching TRBD2. This CDR3 region has 14 residues. The J segment lost 3 bases and the V segment lost 4 bases, leaving 2 bases of the junction unmatched. Looked up from germline, CDR1 is SGHRS and CDR2 is YFSETQ. The CDR3 region has the DNA TGCGCCAGCAGCGGGGGACTAGCGACAGATACGCAGTATTTT. This translates into CASSGGLATDTQYF.

This clone has at least ten counts. V usage is TRBV7-9 and J usage is TRBJ2-1; unclear D gene. The germline V and J ends were trimmed by 1 base and 4 bases, with 8 bases remaining between them. This CDR3 spans 14 amino acids. From germline, CDR1 is SEHNR and CDR2 FQNEAQ (reference sequence). The CDR3 bases are TGTGCCAGCAGCTTAGTTGTATCTTACAATGAGCAGTTCTTC. It yields the protein CASSLVVSYNEQFF.

The chain carries TRBV5-1 and TRBJ2-7, with 12 bases matching TRBD2. From germline, CDR1 is SGHRS and CDR2 YFSETQ. V gave up 6 bases and J gave up 1 base; unmatched junction bases: 2. The CDR3 consists of 14 residues. The CDR3: CASKLAGGSYEQYF. In DNA form, the CDR3 reads TGCGCCAGCAAACTAGCGGGGGGTTCCTACGAGCAGTACTTC. The full variable domain, completed using reference TRBV5-1 and TRBJ2-7, is KAGVTQTPRYLIKTRGQQVTLSCSPISGHRSVSWYQQTPGQGLQFLFEYFSETQRNKGNFPGRFSGRQFSNSRSEMNVSTLELGDSALYLCASKLAGGSYEQYFGPGTRLTVT.

Only one count was recorded for this clone. The chain has TRBV29-1 and TRBJ1-2, with D perhaps matching TRBD1 (5 bases). The CDR3 is 13 amino acids. Germline assignment: CDR1 SQVTM and CDR2 ANQGSEA. The ends were cut back, 4 bases at V and 3 bases at J, with 12 bases in the middle. The DNA for the CDR3 is TGCAGCGTTGGGTCAGGGCGAGACTATGGCTACACCTTC. Its translation: CSVGSGRDYGYTF.

This sequence joins TRBV15 and TRBJ2-1, with D possibly TRBD1 on 5 matching bases. V lost 0 bases to trimming and J lost 7 bases, with 10 bases between them. The CDR3 runs 14 residues. Germline values: CDR1 LNHNV, CDR2 YYDKDF (reference sequence). CDR3: CATSRDSGWNEQFF. In DNA form, the CDR3 reads TGTGCCACCAGCAGAGATTCAGGGTGGAATGAGCAGTTCTTC. Based on the CDR3 plus reference TRBV15 and TRBJ2-1, the full variable domain is DAMVIQNPRYQVTQFGKPVTLSCSQTLNHNVMYWYQQKSSQAPKLLFHYYDKDFNNEADTPDNFQSRRPNTSFCFLDIRSPGLGDTAMYLCATSRDSGWNEQFFGPGTRLTVL.

V gene TRBV5-4 combines with J gene TRBJ2-1; D is ambiguous. V lost 0 bases, J lost 9 bases, and 13 bases lay in between. CDR1 and CDR2 (germline): SGHNT, YYREEE (reference sequence). The CDR3 is 14 amino acids. The CDR3 loop reads CASSLDSEYVEQFF. Written as DNA, the CDR3 is TGTGCCAGCAGCTTGGACTCTGAGTACGTTGAGCAGTTCTTC.

The chain has TRBV24-1 and TRBJ1-5; TRBD1 might be the D (5 bases). V was clipped by 4 bases and J by 5 bases, with 11 bases between them. CDR3 length: 14 residues. The germline V gene has CDR1 KGHDR and CDR2 SFDVKD. This chain's CDR3 is CATSEGGGDQPQHF. The DNA for the CDR3 is TGTGCCACCAGTGAAGGCGGGGGAGATCAGCCCCAGCATTTT.

The rearrangement uses TRBV28 and TRBJ2-6, with D maybe TRBD1 (5 bases). Trimming left V 10 bases short and J 0 bases short, with 13 bases between. Germline V gene data show CDR1 as MDHEN and CDR2 as SYDVKM. The CDR3 is 15 residues long. CDR3 region: CATRQQNSGANVLTF. Written as DNA, the CDR3 is TGTGCCACCCGACAGCAAAACTCTGGGGCCAACGTCCTGACTTTC. Filled out from reference TRBV28 and TRBJ2-6, the complete variable domain reads DVKVTQSSRYLVKRTGEKVFLECVQDMDHENMFWYRQDPGLGLRLIYFSYDVKMKEKGDIPEGYSVSREKKERFSLILESASTNQTSMYLCATRQQNSGANVLTFGAGSRLTVL.

The chain employs TRBV9 and TRBJ2-3; 8 bases line up with TRBD1. The germline CDR1 and CDR2 sequences are SGDLS and YYNGEE. The length of the CDR3 is 17 residues. V shed 0 bases and J 3 bases; nucleotides not matched to a gene: 9. DNA of the CDR3: TGTGCCAGCAGCGTAGGGGTCGGACAGGGCGTAACAGATACGCAGTATTTT. Translation gives CASSVGVGQGVTDTQYF.

The genes are TRBV5-1 and TRBJ2-3, with TRBD2 matching over 14 bases. Germline CDR1 and CDR2: SGHRS and YFSETQ. CDR3 length equals 15 residues. Trimming removed 4 bases from V and 7 bases from J; junction bases left unmatched: 5. This CDR3 is CASSPGLAGVYTQYF. The CDR3 nucleotides are TGCGCCAGCAGCCCGGGACTAGCGGGAGTATATACGCAGTATTTT.

The J gene is TRBJ2-7, the V gene TRBV5-1; 10 bases are shared with TRBD1. Trimming at V came to 2 bases and at J to 4 bases, leaving 3 bases not matched to a gene. Germline CDR1 and CDR2: SGHRS and YFSETQ. The CDR3 runs to 14 residues. CDR3 residues: CASSFGQGGYEQYF. In DNA form, the CDR3 reads TGCGCCAGCAGCTTCGGACAGGGGGGGTACGAGCAGTACTTC.

The chain has TRBV5-1 and TRBJ1-1; 8 bases match TRBD1. V shed 4 bases, J shed 0 bases, and the junction held 5 bases outside the gene matches. The germline CDR1 and CDR2 sequences are SGHRS and YFSETQ. The CDR3 consists of 15 residues. In DNA, the CDR3 is TGCGCCAGCAGCACAGGACAGGGAATGAACACTGAAGCTTTCTTT. Translated, it gives CASSTGQGMNTEAFF.

CDR3 nucleotide sequence: TGTGCCAGCAGCCAGGGACTAGCGGGACTAACCTACAATGAGCAGTTCTTC. Translating gives CASSQGLAGLTYNEQFF. The chain joins TRBV11-2 to TRBJ2-1; 13 positions agree with TRBD2. The CDR3 loop spans 17 amino acids. Germline V gives CDR1 SGHAT, CDR2 FQNNGV. Germline trimming cut 5 bases from V and 2 bases from J; bases unmatched to any gene: 6.

CDR3 DNA sequence: TGTGCCACCTCAGGGGGACAGTATGGCTACACCTTC. The encoded protein is CATSGGQYGYTF. V is TRBV15 and J is TRBJ1-2, with 7 bases aligning to TRBD1. Trimming at V came to 8 bases and at J to 5 bases, leaving 5 bases not matched to a gene. The germline gives CDR1 LNHNV, CDR2 YYDKDF (reference sequence). The CDR3 length is 12 residues.